Below, 25 T cell receptor beta chains from the same sample are listed, as sequenced in a study of T cell responses to AZD1222 COVID-19 vaccine. Method: immunoSEQ multiplex PCR; TCRdb's copy keeps in-frame clones and lacks some. Among more than 120,000 clones listed, about 93% were seen once. The starting material was peripheral blood, obtained on day 0 of AZD1222 vaccination. All receptors come from an adult in good health.

The CDR3 reads CASRPGLAGNTDTQYF. CDR3 nucleotide sequence: TGTGCCAGCAGACCGGGACTAGCGGGGAACACAGATACGCAGTATTTT. This chain joins TRBV27 and TRBJ2-3; 13 nucleotides align to TRBD2. V lost 6 bases to trimming and J lost 2 bases; unmatched junction nucleotides: 5. Germline CDR1 MNHEY, CDR2 SMNVEV (reference sequence). The CDR3 is 16 residues long.

The rearrangement uses TRBV10-1 and TRBJ2-7; TRBD1 aligns across 8 bases. CDR3 length: 13 amino acids. The trim removed 6 bases at V and 5 bases at J, leaving 6 bases unmatched. The germline V gene has CDR1 WNHNN and CDR2 SYGVQD (reference sequence). The DNA for the CDR3 is TGCGCCAGCAGCCCCGGGACAGGCAACGAGCAGTACTTC. The encoded protein is CASSPGTGNEQYF.

The chain uses TRBV30 and TRBJ1-2, with D uncertain. Per the germline V gene, CDR1 is GTSNPN and CDR2 is SVGIG (reference sequence). V lost 2 bases and J lost 6, with 16 bases in between. This CDR3 contains 14 residues. The DNA for the CDR3 is TGTGCCTGGAGTCGGGCGGTCCGTTATGATGGCTACACCTTC. Amino acids: CAWSRAVRYDGYTF.

J is TRBJ2-1 and V is TRBV6-5, with 9 bases matching TRBD2. V gave up 2 bases and J gave up 8 bases; unmatched junction bases: 7. CDR3 length equals 15 residues. Germline V gene sequence: CDR1 MNHEY, CDR2 SVGAGI. In DNA, the CDR3 is TGTGCCAGCAGTTACGGAGGCGGGAGGGTAGATGAGCAGTTCTTC. Amino acid sequence: CASSYGGGRVDEQFF.

The chain has TRBV7-3 and TRBJ1-6, with a tentative D call TRBD1 (5 bases). With 5 bases removed from V and 7 bases from J, the gap between germline ends came to 12 bases. The CDR3 has 14 residues. Germline V CDR1 and CDR2: SGHTA, FQGTGA. The CDR3 loop reads CASSEGLGNSPLHF. DNA for the CDR3: TGTGCCAGCAGCGAGGGGCTGGGAAATTCACCCCTCCACTTT.

The sample holds a few counts of this clone. This sequence joins TRBV7-3 and TRBJ1-2, with 9 nucleotides matching TRBD1. Germline V CDR1 and CDR2: SGHTA, FQGTGA. V lost 1 base to trimming and J lost 8 bases; unmatched junction nucleotides: 11. CDR3 length: 16 residues. In nucleotides, the CDR3 is TGTGCCAGCAGCTTAAGGGGCCCCGGACAGGGGACGGGCTACACCTTC. Translated: CASSLRGPGQGTGYTF. Using reference TRBV7-3 and TRBJ1-2 for the parts outside the CDR3, the full variable domain is GAGVSQTPSNKVTEKGKYVELRCDPISGHTALYWYRQSLGQGPEFLIYFQGTGAADDSGLPNDRFFAVRPEGSVSTLKIQRTERGDSAVYLCASSLRGPGQGTGYTFGSGTRLTVV.

The rearrangement uses TRBV6-4 and TRBJ2-2; D possibly corresponds to TRBD1 (5 bases). The CDR3 spans 14 residues. Germline lookup yields CDR1 MRHNA and CDR2 SNTAGT. Trimming removed 6 bases at V and 3 bases at J, with 11 bases between. For the CDR3, the DNA is TGTGCCAGCAGGCCTCAGGGTTACACCGGGGAGCTGTTTTTT. It yields the protein CASRPQGYTGELFF.

Here the CDR3 reads CASSERRRLGQYF. CDR3 sequence (DNA): TGTGCCAGCAGTGAAAGGAGGCGTCTGGGGCAGTACTTC. V usage is TRBV6-1 and J usage is TRBJ2-7; TRBD2 is a possible D gene (5 bases). The CDR3 runs 13 residues. V shed 2 bases and J shed 9 bases, with 14 bases lying between them. Germline CDR1 reads MNHNS; CDR2 reads SASEGT.

CDR3 in DNA: TGTGCCAGCAGCTCCCCTAGAGGGACAGTAAATAATTCACCCCTCCACTTT. As protein: CASSSPRGTVNNSPLHF. The chain couples TRBV7-2 to TRBJ1-6; 7 nucleotides line up with TRBD1. Germline V gene sequence: CDR1 SGHTA, CDR2 FQGNSA. The CDR3 covers 17 residues. Trimming removed 4 bases from V and 5 bases from J; junction bases left unmatched: 11.

The CDR3 sequence: CASNRRDRAYGYTF. In nucleotides, the CDR3 is TGTGCCAGCAATCGTAGGGACAGAGCCTATGGCTACACCTTC. The chain uses TRBV7-2 and TRBJ1-2; 7 bases are shared with TRBD1. Germline values: CDR1 SGHTA, CDR2 FQGNSA. Losses at the gene ends were 7 bases for V and 4 bases for J; bases not matched to a gene: 9. The CDR3 length is 14 residues. Full variable domain (remainder filled in from reference TRBV7-2 and TRBJ1-2): GAGVSQSPSNKVTEKGKDVELRCDPISGHTALYWYRQSLGQGLEFLIYFQGNSAPDKSGLPSDRFSAERTGGSVSTLTIQRTQQEDSAVYLCASNRRDRAYGYTFGSGTRLTVV.

The chain carries TRBV6-2 or TRBV6-3 and TRBJ1-4; 10 bases agree with TRBD1. Germline CDR1 reads MNHEY; CDR2 reads SVGEGT. This CDR3 contains 15 residues. J lost 8 bases, V lost 2 bases, and 5 bases had no gene match. In nucleotides, the CDR3 is TGTGCCAGCAGTTACCCGGGACAGGGGAGCGAAAAACTGTTTTTT. Translated: CASSYPGQGSEKLFF.

The V gene is TRBV14, the J gene TRBJ1-2; D gene ambiguous. This CDR3 region has 13 residues. Germline assignment: CDR1 SGHDN and CDR2 FVKESK. With 1 base removed from V and 4 bases from J, the gap between germline ends came to 7 bases. In nucleotides, the CDR3 is TGTGCCAGCAGCCAAGTTACCACCTATGGCTACACCTTC. Its translation is CASSQVTTYGYTF.

This chain uses TRBV7-9 with TRBJ2-2, with D possibly being TRBD1 or TRBD2 (5 bases each). V lost 4 bases to trimming and J lost 6 bases, with 21 bases between them. The CDR3 is 17 amino acids. Per germline, CDR1 SEHNR and CDR2 FQNEAQ (reference sequence). CDR3 amino acids: CASSSTTDGARAGELFF. In nucleotides, the CDR3 is TGTGCCAGCAGCTCCACCACGGACGGGGCGCGGGCCGGGGAGCTGTTTTTT.

The chain uses TRBV11-2 and TRBJ2-7; 8 positions match TRBD1. Looked up from germline, CDR1 is SGHAT and CDR2 is FQNNGV. Trimming took 5 bases from V and 0 from J; bases not matched to a gene: 6. The CDR3 extends over 15 amino acids. CDR3 sequence: CASSRRGLSSYEQYF. CDR3 DNA sequence: TGTGCCAGCAGCCGCAGGGGGCTTAGCTCCTACGAGCAGTACTTC.

On this clone itself: Other DNA sequences within the sample encode an identical CDR3. The CDR3 DNA is TGTGCCAGCTCACCGGGGGGAGGCTACGAGCAGTACTTC. It encodes CASSPGGGYEQYF. This sequence joins TRBV18 and TRBJ2-7, with D tentatively TRBD2 (6 bases). V was pared by 3 bases and J by 3 bases, with 9 bases between. The length of the CDR3 is 13 residues. CDR1 and CDR2 from the germline V gene are KGHSH and LQKENI.

The chain links TRBV2 to TRBJ1-1; D unclear. Between the trimmed V and J ends, which lost 1 base and 0 bases, there was a span of 9 bases. Germline CDR1 reads SNHLY; CDR2 reads FYNNEI. This CDR3 comprises 15 residues. Here the CDR3 DNA reads TGTGCCAGCAGTGAAGGAGCATATATGAACACTGAAGCTTTCTTT. This encodes CASSEGAYMNTEAFF.

The chain joins TRBV5-1 to TRBJ1-2, with 10 nucleotides matching TRBD1. The CDR3 loop spans 16 amino acids. The junction had 6 bases not matched to a gene; V was cut back by 0 bases and J by 4 bases. The germline V gene encodes CDR1 SGHRS and CDR2 YFSETQ. Here the CDR3 reads CASSLDGDRGRYGYTF. The CDR3 nucleotides are TGCGCCAGCAGCTTGGATGGGGACAGGGGACGCTATGGCTACACCTTC.

The rearrangement uses TRBV14 and TRBJ2-2; 7 nucleotides align to TRBD2. The length of the CDR3 is 18 residues. Per germline, CDR1 SGHDN and CDR2 FVKESK. V lost 4 bases and J lost 2; bases outside the gene matches: 13. The CDR3 nucleotides are TGTGCCAGCAGCCGCAGAGGGCTGTCTAGCGGAAACACCGGGGAGCTGTTTTTT. Its protein is CASSRRGLSSGNTGELFF.

This clone was recorded once. This sequence joins TRBV4-2 and TRBJ2-5; 11 positions match TRBD2. The CDR3 is 19 residues long. Trimming took 0 bases from V and 5 from J; bases not matched to a gene: 14. Germline-derived CDR1 and CDR2 are LGHNA and YNFKEQ. CDR3 amino acids: CASSQESGRLAGGWETQYF. CDR3 in DNA: TGTGCCAGCAGCCAAGAAAGCGGGAGGCTAGCGGGAGGATGGGAGACCCAGTACTTC.

This chain connects TRBV19 to TRBJ2-3, with 10 bases matching TRBD1. Germline V gene data show CDR1 as LNHDA and CDR2 as SQIVND (reference sequence). The CDR3 extends over 15 amino acids. V lost 5 bases to trimming and J lost 3 bases; unmatched junction nucleotides: 5. The CDR3, as DNA: TGTGCCAGTAGTGACGACAGGGGGCGAACAGATACGCAGTATTTT. Protein sequence: CASSDDRGRTDTQYF.

The rearrangement joins TRBV19 to TRBJ1-5; 10 nucleotides line up with TRBD1. The trim removed 2 bases at V and 5 bases at J, leaving 6 bases unmatched. The CDR3 runs to 16 residues. CDR1 is LNHDA, CDR2 SQIVND, per germline (reference sequence). Here the CDR3 DNA reads TGTGCCAGTAGTATAACAGGGGACAGGGGATATCAGCCCCAGCATTTT. Encoded protein: CASSITGDRGYQPQHF. Filled out from reference TRBV19 and TRBJ1-5, the complete variable domain reads DGGITQSPKYLFRKEGQNVTLSCEQNLNHDAMYWYRQDPGQGLRLIYYSQIVNDFQKGDIAEGYSVSREKKESFPLTVTSAQKNPTAFYLCASSITGDRGYQPQHFGDGTRLSIL.

The chain links TRBV29-1 to TRBJ2-2, with a weak D call TRBD1 (6 bases). Trimming left V 7 bases short and J 0 bases short, with 15 bases between. Germline V gives CDR1 SQVTM, CDR2 ANQGSEA. CDR3 length equals 15 residues. The CDR3 loop is CSAFLGTPNTGELFF. The CDR3, as DNA: TGCAGCGCATTTTTAGGGACACCGAACACCGGGGAGCTGTTTTTT.

This sequence joins TRBV4-3 and TRBJ2-3; D not resolved. This CDR3 contains 15 residues. V shed 1 base and J shed 7 bases, with 15 bases lying between them. Germline V gene sequence: CDR1 LGHNA, CDR2 YSLEER. This CDR3 is CASSQGLTGRNTQYF. The CDR3 nucleotides are TGCGCCAGCAGCCAAGGGCTGACCGGCCGGAATACGCAGTATTTT.

The chain carries TRBV15 and TRBJ2-5; D not certain. This CDR3 comprises 15 residues. Germline V lookup: CDR1 LNHNV, CDR2 YYDKDF (reference sequence). The V end lost 1 base, the J end lost 4 bases, and 13 bases lay between the germline ends. The CDR3 is CATSRVGDTGETQYF. Written as DNA, the CDR3 is TGTGCCACCAGCAGAGTTGGGGATACGGGAGAGACCCAGTACTTC.

The chain carries TRBV7-2 and TRBJ1-2; D is possibly TRBD1 (5 bases). CDR1 and CDR2 (germline): SGHTA, FQGNSA. V shed 3 bases and J shed 3 bases, with 11 bases lying between them. This CDR3 has 14 amino acids. CDR3 nucleotide sequence: TGTGCCAGCAGCTTCTCCAGGGCGGACTATGGCTACACCTTC. It is translated as CASSFSRADYGYTF.